The clone carrying this TCR beta chain was recorded a few times. Its antigen is still unknown. The ends were cut back, 5 bases at V and 4 bases at J, with 8 bases in the middle. Germline V CDR1 and CDR2: DFQATT, SNEGSKA (reference sequence). The CDR3 extends over 11 amino acids. The authors built bulk TCR libraries by previously described methods with listed TCR primers. A single record per CDR3 protein comes from TCRdb applying MiXCR to the PCR reads. The sample holds more than 550,000 distinct CDR3 sequences, 25% seen once. This record belongs to a study of molecular identifiers for immune sequencing clone quantification. Study-level points and caveats: Over 97% of CMV-specific effector molecules, but under 1% of naive ones, were in clones above 20 copies.

The chain has TRBV20-1 and TRBJ2-5, with no clear D. The specimen was naive CD8+ T cells from blood, with Jurkat cell RNA spiked in. The subset: FACS-sorted CD8+CD4-CCR7+CD45RA+ naive T cells. The sequence derives from a human donor in good health. Some libraries in this study had Jurkat cell RNA spiked in. In DNA, the CDR3 is TGCAGTGCTTCCCATGGAGAGACCCAGTACTTC. It translates to CSASHGETQYF.